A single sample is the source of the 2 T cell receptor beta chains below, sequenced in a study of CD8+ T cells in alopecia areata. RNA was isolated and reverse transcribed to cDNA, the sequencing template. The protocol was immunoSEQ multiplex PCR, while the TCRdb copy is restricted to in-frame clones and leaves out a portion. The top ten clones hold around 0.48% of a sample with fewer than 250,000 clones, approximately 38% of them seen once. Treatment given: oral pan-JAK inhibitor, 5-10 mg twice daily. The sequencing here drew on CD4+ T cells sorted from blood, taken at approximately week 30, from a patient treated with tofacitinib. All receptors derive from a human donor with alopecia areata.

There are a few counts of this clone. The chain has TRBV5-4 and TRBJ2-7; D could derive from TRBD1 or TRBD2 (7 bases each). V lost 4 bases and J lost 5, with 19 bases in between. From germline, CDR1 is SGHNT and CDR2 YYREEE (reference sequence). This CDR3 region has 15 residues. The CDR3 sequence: CASSPTRQGGNEQYF. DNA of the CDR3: TGTGCCAGCAGCCCGACTCGGCAGGGGGGGAACGAGCAGTACTTC.

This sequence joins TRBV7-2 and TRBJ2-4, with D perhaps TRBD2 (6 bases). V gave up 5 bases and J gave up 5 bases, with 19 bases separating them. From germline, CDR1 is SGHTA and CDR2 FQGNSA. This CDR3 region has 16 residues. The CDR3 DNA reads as TGTGCCAGCAGCCCGCGACGTCTAGCGAGGGAAAACATTCAGTACTTC. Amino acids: CASSPRRLARENIQYF.